The 24 T cell receptor beta chains given below trace back to one sample, sequenced in a study of cytomegalovirus exposure and HLA in healthy donors. 13 Jbeta primers and 60 Vbeta primers were used for the PCR. Profiled with immunoSEQ multiplex PCR; TCRdb holds only in-frame clones, not every one. Here the sample spans under 200,000 clones, roughly 12% being singletons. The sequenced sample consisted of PBMCs. Receptor source: a man in his forties or fifties in good health and CMV-seropositive.

This clone was counted between two and nine times. The gene calls are TRBV5-4 and TRBJ1-5; D is unresolved. The V and J ends lost 2 bases and 4 bases respectively, with 13 bases between them. CDR1 and CDR2 (germline): SGHNT, YYREEE (reference sequence). CDR3 size: 15 residues. The CDR3: CASSFGGQRNQPQHF. The DNA of the CDR3 is TGTGCCAGCAGCTTCGGCGGCCAGAGGAATCAGCCCCAGCATTTT. Using reference TRBV5-4 and TRBJ1-5 for the parts outside the CDR3, the full variable domain is ETGVTQSPTHLIKTRGQQVTLRCSSQSGHNTVSWYQQALGQGPQFIFQYYREEENGRGNFPPRFSGLQFPNYSSELNVNALELDDSALYLCASSFGGQRNQPQHFGDGTRLSIL.

This clone was observed a few times. This chain links TRBV7-8 with TRBJ1-1; weak D call: TRBD1 (6 bases). Trimming stripped 1 base from V and 1 base from J, with 10 bases between. CDR3 length: 15 amino acids. The germline V gene encodes CDR1 SGHVS and CDR2 FQNEAQ. In DNA form, the CDR3 reads TGTGCCAGCAGCTTAGTGGGACATGGGAACACTGAAGCTTTCTTT. Residues: CASSLVGHGNTEAFF.

This clone was picked up one time. The chain joins TRBV5-1 to TRBJ2-5, with D maybe TRBD2 (7 bases). The V gene lost 1 base and the J gene lost 7 bases, with 14 bases spanning the gap. Germline V lookup: CDR1 SGHRS, CDR2 YFSETQ. The CDR3 consists of 14 residues. CDR3 in amino acids: CASSLLSGEGTQYF. In nucleotides, the CDR3 is TGCGCCAGCAGCTTGTTGTCAGGGGAGGGGACCCAGTACTTC.

The chain is built from TRBV29-1 and TRBJ1-2; D call uncertain. The CDR3 runs 18 residues. The germline V gene encodes CDR1 SQVTM and CDR2 ANQGSEA. The V end was cut by 0 bases, the J end by 8 bases, with 28 bases between. The CDR3 region is CSVEDRVQEGAVAGGYTF. The DNA for the CDR3 is TGCAGCGTTGAAGATAGGGTTCAGGAGGGAGCCGTGGCTGGGGGCTACACCTTC.

The V gene is TRBV19, the J gene TRBJ1-2; TRBD1 matches 10 bases. From germline, CDR1 is LNHDA and CDR2 SQIVND (reference sequence). J was trimmed by 4 bases and V by 3 bases; bases with no gene match: 11. CDR3 length equals 17 residues. In nucleotides, the CDR3 is TGTGCCAGTAGTATCTCGGGACAGGGGAGGGTCGTCTATGGCTACACCTTC. Protein sequence: CASSISGQGRVVYGYTF. Filled out from reference TRBV19 and TRBJ1-2, the complete variable domain reads DGGITQSPKYLFRKEGQNVTLSCEQNLNHDAMYWYRQDPGQGLRLIYYSQIVNDFQKGDIAEGYSVSREKKESFPLTVTSAQKNPTAFYLCASSISGQGRVVYGYTFGSGTRLTVV.

This clone was picked up many times. The chain has TRBV5-4 and TRBJ1-1, with 8 bases lining up with TRBD1. Germline V gene lookup returns CDR1 SGHNT and CDR2 YYREEE (reference sequence). The CDR3 consists of 15 residues. Germline trimming cut 1 base from V and 2 bases from J; bases unmatched to any gene: 4. The chain's CDR3 is CASSLQGASNTEAFF. The CDR3 coding sequence is TGTGCCAGCAGCTTGCAGGGGGCCAGTAACACTGAAGCTTTCTTT.

The chain uses TRBV4-1 and TRBJ2-5, with a tentative D call TRBD1 (6 bases). Per the germline V gene, CDR1 is MGHRA and CDR2 is YSYEKL. This CDR3 contains 13 residues. With 4 bases removed from V and 4 bases from J, the gap between germline ends came to 10 bases. CDR3: CASSLQGPETQYF. CDR3 bases: TGCGCCAGCAGCCTCCAGGGGCCAGAGACCCAGTACTTC.

The chain uses TRBV30 and TRBJ1-2, with D possibly being TRBD1 (5 bases). Germline V lookup: CDR1 GTSNPN, CDR2 SVGIG (reference sequence). V lost 0 bases and J 6 bases, leaving 11 bases between the germline ends. The CDR3 contains 13 residues. The chain's CDR3 is CAWSVGRVDGYTF. CDR3 DNA sequence: TGTGCCTGGAGTGTAGGCAGGGTCGATGGCTACACCTTC. The variable domain in full, with the rest retrieved from reference TRBV30 and TRBJ1-2, is SQTIHQWPATLVQPVGSPLSLECTVEGTSNPNLYWYRQAAGRGLQLLFYSVGIGQISSEVPQNLSASRPQDRQFILSSKKLLLSDSGFYLCAWSVGRVDGYTFGSGTRLTVV.

This clone was counted a few times. The chain combines TRBV7-6 with TRBJ1-1; D remains ambiguous. Trimming took 4 bases from V and 0 from J, leaving 6 bases between them. The germline gives CDR1 SGHVS, CDR2 FNYEAQ. This CDR3 spans 13 amino acids. The CDR3 DNA reads as TGTGCCAGCAGCTCCTTCCTGAACACTGAAGCTTTCTTT. Translating it yields CASSSFLNTEAFF.

The gene calls are TRBV7-8 and TRBJ2-2; a possible D gene is TRBD2 (6 bases). The ends were cut back, 5 bases at V and 0 bases at J, with 22 bases in the middle. Germline V CDR1 and CDR2: SGHVS, FQNEAQ. This CDR3 is 19 amino acids long. DNA of the CDR3: TGTGCCAGCAGCCGTTCCAAGACTAGTGATAACGCGAACACCGGGGAGCTGTTTTTT. Protein: CASSRSKTSDNANTGELFF. The full variable domain, completed using reference TRBV7-8 and TRBJ2-2, is GAGVSQSPRYKVAKRGQDVALRCDPISGHVSLFWYQQALGQGPEFLTYFQNEAQLDKSGLPSDRFFAERPEGSVSTLKIQRTQQEDSAVYLCASSRSKTSDNANTGELFFGEGSRLTVL.

This clone turned up a few times. The chain couples TRBV18 to TRBJ1-1; the D is unclear. The germline V and J ends were trimmed by 6 bases and 0 bases, with 8 bases remaining between them. The V gene's germline CDR1 is KGHSH and CDR2 LQKENI. This CDR3 is built from 13 residues. Here the CDR3 DNA reads TGTGCCAGCTCTCCTCAGTTGAACACTGAAGCTTTCTTT. Protein sequence: CASSPQLNTEAFF.

This clone occurred a few times. This chain joins TRBV6-5 and TRBJ1-5; TRBD1 might be the D (5 bases). Germline V gene data show CDR1 as MNHEY and CDR2 as SVGAGI. The CDR3 length is 14 residues. V gave up 3 bases and J gave up 7 bases, with 13 bases separating them. CDR3 protein: CASSYGGTDQPQHF. CDR3 in DNA: TGTGCCAGCAGTTATGGGGGGACGGACCAGCCCCAGCATTTT.

This clone was counted a few times. V usage is TRBV2 and J usage is TRBJ1-2; the D gene is possibly TRBD1 (5 bases). Germline CDR1 reads SNHLY; CDR2 reads FYNNEI. V lost 7 bases, J lost 0 bases, and 9 bases lay in between. There are 13 residues in the CDR3. The chain's CDR3 is CASNLDTNYGYTF. CDR3 coding DNA: TGTGCCAGCAACCTGGACACTAACTATGGCTACACCTTC.

This clone was observed a handful of times. The identical CDR3 is also encoded by other nucleotide sequences in the sample. The gene calls are TRBV6-5 and TRBJ1-1; D may be TRBD1 (6 bases). The CDR3 consists of 15 residues. Germline CDR1 reads MNHEY; CDR2 reads SVGAGI. Trimming cost V 5 bases and J 5 bases, with 18 bases left between them. The CDR3 is CASSPEGGFGTEAFF. DNA for the CDR3: TGTGCCAGCAGTCCCGAGGGGGGGTTTGGAACTGAAGCTTTCTTT.

The gene calls are TRBV2 and TRBJ2-7; no firm D call. V was pared by 10 bases and J by 5 bases, with 21 bases between. Germline lookup yields CDR1 SNHLY and CDR2 FYNNEI. The CDR3 totals 14 residues. The chain's CDR3 is CATHAFRGLDEQYF. The CDR3 nucleotides read TGTGCCACTCACGCCTTCCGTGGGCTGGACGAGCAGTACTTC.

There are a few counts of this clone. The V and J genes are TRBV27 and TRBJ1-1; D is perhaps TRBD1 (5 bases). CDR1 is MNHEY, CDR2 SMNVEV, per germline (reference sequence). Trimming left V 6 bases short and J 4 bases short, with 12 bases between. This CDR3 region has 13 residues. The DNA for the CDR3 is TGTGCCAGCAGACGGCAGGGAGGCACTGAAGCTTTCTTT. It codes for CASRRQGGTEAFF.

This clone was recorded a few times. A junction end diverges from the germline sequence, so it may reflect a read error. The V and J genes are TRBV6-1 and TRBJ1-2, with TRBD1 matching 7 bases. The CDR3 contains 15 residues. Per the germline V gene, CDR1 is MNHNS and CDR2 is SASEGT. CDR3 nucleotides: TGTGCCAGCAGTGCTCGGACAGGCGCGAACTATTGCTACACCTTC. The encoded protein is CASSARTGANYCYTF.

This clone showed up just a few times. The chain carries TRBV6-1 and TRBJ2-7; a possible D gene is TRBD1 (6 bases). Trimming removed 4 bases from V and 0 bases from J, with 13 bases in between. The CDR3 loop spans 15 amino acids. In germline, CDR1 is MNHNS, CDR2 SASEGT. CDR3 DNA sequence: TGTGCCAGCAGTGCCCCTGCACAGGGCTCCTACGAGCAGTACGTC. Amino acid sequence: CASSAPAQGSYEQYV.

Only a few counts were recorded for this clone. The J gene is TRBJ1-4, the V gene TRBV5-4; D may be TRBD1 (5 bases). The CDR3 sequence is 14 residues long. Germline V gene lookup returns CDR1 SGHNT and CDR2 YYREEE (reference sequence). V lost 4 bases and J lost 7, with 14 bases in between. This chain's CDR3 is CASSGERGGEKLFF. CDR3 bases: TGTGCCAGCAGCGGAGAGAGGGGAGGTGAAAAACTGTTTTTT.

The J gene is TRBJ2-2, the V gene TRBV4-3, with 11 bases matching TRBD2. The CDR3 runs 18 residues. V lost 1 base and J lost 3; bases outside the gene matches: 7. The germline V gene has CDR1 LGHNA and CDR2 YSLEER. The CDR3: CASSQVSLAGGYTGELFF. The CDR3 region has the DNA TGCGCCAGCAGCCAAGTGAGCCTAGCGGGGGGTTACACCGGGGAGCTGTTTTTT.

In its sample, this clone was seen a few times. The junction departs from germline at one end; a sequencing error may be responsible. The V and J genes are TRBV7-2 and TRBJ1-2; maybe TRBD1 (5 bases). The CDR3 extends over 13 amino acids. The germline gives CDR1 SGHTA, CDR2 FQGNSA. Here the CDR3 DNA reads TGTGCCGGCAGCTTAGACAGTAACTATGGCTACACCTTC. Amino acids: CAGSLDSNYGYTF. Full variable domain (rest looked up from reference TRBV7-2 and TRBJ1-2): GAGVSQSPSNKVTEKGKDVELRCDPISGHTALYWYRQSLGQGLEFLIYFQGNSAPDKSGLPSDRFSAERTGGSVSTLTIQRTQQEDSAVYLCAGSLDSNYGYTFGSGTRLTVV.

The gene calls are TRBV28 and TRBJ2-4; 8 nucleotides agree with TRBD1. Trimming cost V 2 bases and J 8 bases; bases outside gene matches: 11. CDR3 length: 16 amino acids. Germline assignment: CDR1 MDHEN and CDR2 SYDVKM. The chain's CDR3 is CASSLREAQGEDIQYF. Here the CDR3 DNA reads TGTGCCAGCAGTTTACGAGAGGCACAGGGGGAGGACATTCAGTACTTC.

J is TRBJ2-6 and V is TRBV10-3; D is unclear. The CDR3 sequence is 12 residues long. Germline CDR1 and CDR2: ENHRY and SYGVKD. V gave up 8 bases and J gave up 1 base, with 3 bases separating them. CDR3 bases: TGTGCCATCGAGTCTGGGGCCAACGTCCTGACTTTC. It translates to CAIESGANVLTF.

This clone occurred a few times. The chain couples TRBV5-6 to TRBJ1-3; D perhaps matches TRBD1 (5 bases). Germline assignment: CDR1 SGHDT and CDR2 YYEEEE. V lost 3 bases to trimming and J lost 0 bases, with 19 bases between them. This CDR3 region has 18 residues. CDR3 bases: TGTGCCAGCAGCTCCCTCAATGGGGGGTTCACCTCTGGAAACACCATATATTTT. The encoded protein is CASSSLNGGFTSGNTIYF.